This is a list of T cell receptor beta chains from one sample in a study of blood T cell repertoires in COVID-19. Repertoires were generated with immunoSEQ multiplex PCR, while TCRdb's copy carries only in-frame clones and drops some. The table includes approximately 270,000 clones, 85% to 95% detected once. The sample was PBMCs or T cells enriched from blood (not recorded which). These receptor sequences come from a man aged 40-55 years who had been exposed to COVID-19. The CDR3 runs from the conserved cysteine through the conserved F or W. A D gene is named only where the DNA matches it firmly. Size values are once, few and many counts, or a class for expanded clones, and some rows have none.

clone size	D gene	V gene	J gene	CDR3 DNA	CDR3 protein
NA	TRBD2	TRBV14	TRBJ2-7	TGTGCCAGCAGCCAAGGACTAGCCCTGAGCTCCTACGAGCAGTACTTC	CASSQGLALSSYEQYF
once	TRBD1	TRBV7-2	TRBJ1-2	TGTGCCAGCAGCCGCGACAGGGAGTATGGCTACACCTTC	CASSRDREYGYTF
NA	TRBD2	TRBV5-4	TRBJ2-1	TGTGCCAGCAGCTTGAAGGCTAGCGGGTTATCCTACAATGAGCAGTTCTTC	CASSLKASGLSYNEQFF
NA	TRBD1	TRBV30	TRBJ2-7	TGTGCCAGCTCCGGGACAGGGGACTACGAGCAGTACTTC	CASSGTGDYEQYF
NA	TRBD2	TRBV14	TRBJ2-7	TGTGCCAGCAGCCGCAAAACTAGCGGGAGATTCTACGAGCAGTACTTC	CASSRKTSGRFYEQYF
NA	TRBD2	TRBV10-3	TRBJ2-7	TGTGCCAGCGGGGGGGGCGAGCAGTACTTC	CASGGGEQYF
NA	NA	TRBV27	TRBJ2-2	TGTGCCAGCAGTTTCGCCCGCAGGGATGCGAGGGAGCTGTTTTTT	CASSFARRDARELFF
NA	TRBD1	TRBV28	TRBJ1-5	TGTGCCAGCAGTCCAGGGACAGCCTTCAGCCCCCAGCATTTT	CASSPGTAFSPQHF
NA	TRBD2	TRBV28	TRBJ2-2	TGTGCTACACGCACTCTAGCGGGCACCGGGGAGCTGTTTTTT	CATRTLAGTGELFF
NA	TRBD2	TRBV27	TRBJ2-7	TGTGCCAGCAGTTCCGGACTAGCGGGGGACCCTTTTGGGCAGTACTTC	CASSSGLAGDPFGQYF
NA	NA	TRBV5-1	TRBJ1-1	TGCGCCAGCAGCTTGGTTCCCCCAGACATGAACACTGAAGCTTTCTTT	CASSLVPPDMNTEAFF
NA	NA	TRBV5-1	TRBJ2-7	TGCGCCAGCAGAATCCTCAGCGGCACCTACGAGCAGTACTTC	CASRILSGTYEQYF
NA	NA	TRBV7-2	TRBJ1-2	TGTGCCAGCAGCTTAGCAAACACTAACTATGGCTACACCTTC	CASSLANTNYGYTF
once	NA	TRBV29-1	TRBJ1-2	TGCAGCGTTGAGAGAGGGAACTATGGCTACACCTTC	CSVERGNYGYTF
NA	TRBD1	TRBV7-8	TRBJ1-2	TGTGCCAGCAGCTTACAGGGGGCTGGCTACACCTTC	CASSLQGAGYTF
NA	NA	TRBV28	TRBJ2-3	TGTGCCAGCAGTTTATCGTGGGGCGGGGTGAGCGGCACAGATACGCAGTATTTT	CASSLSWGGVSGTDTQYF
once	TRBD1	TRBV7-2	TRBJ2-7	TGTGCCAGCAGCTCTGGACAGGGGGTACAGCACGAGCAGTACTTC	CASSSGQGVQHEQYF
NA	NA	TRBV29-1	TRBJ1-3	TGCAGCGTCGCCACTTTTCGGGGCTCTGGAAACACCATATATTTT	CSVATFRGSGNTIYF
once	NA	TRBV30	TRBJ1-2	TGTGCCTGGAGTTCCGCCAACCTTTTCCGGGACAAGTGGCGTGGCTACACCTTC	CAWSSANLFRDKWRGYTF
few	TRBD2	TRBV7-9	TRBJ2-3	TGTGCCAGCAGCTTAGGTGAACCCCTAGCGGGGCCCACAGATACGCAGTATTTT	CASSLGEPLAGPTDTQYF
NA	NA	TRBV28	TRBJ1-2	TGTGCCAGCAGTTTGAGGGATGGCTACACCTTC	CASSLRDGYTF
NA	TRBD2	TRBV27	TRBJ2-7	TGTGCCAGCAGTGCCGGCACACTAGCGGGAAAGGACGAGCAGTACTTC	CASSAGTLAGKDEQYF
NA	NA	TRBV7-3	TRBJ2-5	TGTGCCAGCAGCTTTAGCGGCCAAGAGACCCAGTACTTC	CASSFSGQETQYF
NA	NA	TRBV7-6	TRBJ2-3	TGTGCCAGCAGCTCCTACCTCGGTCGGGGGACAGATACGCAGTATTTT	CASSSYLGRGTDTQYF
NA	TRBD1	TRBV18	TRBJ2-5	TGTGCCAGCTCACCAGGGACAGGGAAAGAGACCCAGTACTTC	CASSPGTGKETQYF
NA	NA	TRBV3-1/TRBV3-2	TRBJ1-2	TGTGCCAGCAGCCAAGGTGCGGGGGGCGCATATGGCTACACCTTC	CASSQGAGGAYGYTF
NA	NA	TRBV4-3	TRBJ2-4	TGCGCCAGCAGCCAAGATTTGACAGACGAAGGCGCCAAAAACATTCAGTACTTC	CASSQDLTDEGAKNIQYF
NA	NA	TRBV6-5	TRBJ1-5	TGTGCCAGCAGGAGGAGTTATGGCCAGCCCCAGCATTTT	CASRRSYGQPQHF